The 10 T cell receptor beta chains given below trace back to one sample, sequenced in a study of blood T cell repertoires in COVID-19. The data were produced by immunoSEQ multiplex PCR, yet TCRdb's version contains in-frame clones alone and is incomplete. This table has approximately 260,000 clones, approximately 85% appearing once. Sequenced sample: PBMCs or T cells enriched from blood (not recorded which). Source of these receptors: a woman aged 45-59 years who had been exposed to COVID-19.

The chain joins TRBV30 to TRBJ1-2; 9 bases match TRBD1. Per germline, CDR1 GTSNPN and CDR2 SVGIG (reference sequence). This CDR3 contains 14 residues. J was trimmed by 3 bases and V by 1 base; bases with no gene match: 3. This CDR3 is CAWSAGTGHYGYTF. The CDR3, as DNA: TGTGCCTGGAGTGCCGGGACAGGGCACTATGGCTACACCTTC.

This clone was counted a single time. The chain couples TRBV6-5 to TRBJ2-5, with D perhaps TRBD2 (5 bases). The V end was cut by 6 bases, the J end by 10 bases, with 18 bases between. CDR1 is MNHEY and CDR2 is SVGAGI in the germline V gene. The CDR3 is 13 amino acids. This CDR3 is CASSPVKGSFQYF. The CDR3 DNA reads as TGTGCCAGCAGCCCCGTTAAAGGGAGCTTCCAGTACTTC.

The chain uses TRBV12-3 or TRBV12-4 and TRBJ1-1; unclear D gene. V shed 3 bases and J shed 7 bases, with 9 bases lying between them. The CDR3 consists of 12 residues. CDR3 DNA: TGTGCCAGCAGTTTTAAACAGAATGAAGCTTTCTTT. Its translation is CASSFKQNEAFF.

The rearrangement joins TRBV11-1 to TRBJ2-7; possible D gene TRBD1, 6 bases. Germline lookup yields CDR1 SGHAT and CDR2 FQDESV (reference sequence). This CDR3 contains 14 residues. V lost 6 bases and J lost 13, with 25 bases in between. The CDR3 region has the DNA TGTGCCAGCAGTTCGTTCGCGGAAAAGGACAGACCTTACTTC. Translation: CASSSFAEKDRPYF.

The genes are TRBV4-3 and TRBJ2-1; D perhaps matches TRBD1 (5 bases). Germline V CDR1 and CDR2: LGHNA, YSLEER. This CDR3 has 13 amino acids. With 2 bases removed from V and 10 bases from J, the gap between germline ends came to 12 bases. CDR3: CASSQPGWGEQFF. The CDR3 nucleotides are TGCGCCAGCAGCCAACCAGGGTGGGGAGAGCAGTTCTTC.

This clone was counted a few times. The CDR3 nucleotides are TGTGCCAGTAGTATCGCGGCGGGGGAAACGACCATATATTTT. Translated: CASSIAAGETTIYF. This rearrangement joins TRBV19 to TRBJ1-3; possible D gene TRBD1, 5 bases. Germline lookup yields CDR1 LNHDA and CDR2 SQIVND (reference sequence). Trimming stripped 3 bases from V and 10 bases from J, with 16 bases between. The CDR3 is 14 residues long.

This clone was seen just once. The chain uses TRBV6-6 and TRBJ1-1; D is perhaps TRBD1 (5 bases). The V gene's germline CDR1 is MNHNY and CDR2 SVGAGI (reference sequence). V was pared by 8 bases and J by 4 bases, with 17 bases between. The CDR3 is 14 residues long. The CDR3 coding sequence is TGTGCCAGCCGACGCCCAGGGTTGGGCACTGAAGCTTTCTTT. Its protein is CASRRPGLGTEAFF.

The chain employs TRBV5-5 and TRBJ1-4; TRBD1 is a possible D gene (5 bases). This CDR3 is built from 13 residues. V lost 0 bases and J 6 bases, leaving 6 bases between the germline ends. Germline V gives CDR1 SGHKS, CDR2 YYEKEE (reference sequence). The CDR3 region is CASSLGGYEKLFF. CDR3 in DNA: TGTGCCAGCAGCTTGGGGGGCTATGAAAAACTGTTTTTT. Looking up the rest from reference TRBV5-5 and TRBJ1-4 gives the full variable domain: DAGVTQSPTHLIKTRGQQVTLRCSPISGHKSVSWYQQVLGQGPQFIFQYYEKEERGRGNFPDRFSARQFPNYSSELNVNALLLGDSALYLCASSLGGYEKLFFGSGTQLSVL.

The chain carries TRBV2 and TRBJ2-3; 9 nucleotides match TRBD1. J gave up 5 bases and V 5 bases, and 8 bases lay outside the gene matches. Germline lookup yields CDR1 SNHLY and CDR2 FYNNEI. CDR3 length: 15 amino acids. The CDR3 is CASSSDRGNRDTQYF. For the CDR3, the DNA is TGTGCCAGCAGTTCAGACAGGGGGAATCGAGATACGCAGTATTTT.

The chain combines TRBV5-1 with TRBJ2-5; 10 nucleotides align to TRBD2. Germline trimming cut 4 bases from V and 4 bases from J; bases unmatched to any gene: 4. This CDR3 contains 14 residues. Per germline, CDR1 SGHRS and CDR2 YFSETQ. CDR3 protein: CASSASGGLETQYF. CDR3 DNA: TGCGCCAGCAGCGCTAGCGGGGGTTTAGAGACCCAGTACTTC.